This TCR beta chain was identified during a study of T cell responses to AZD1222 COVID-19 vaccine. Study in general: Second doses at about 4 or about 12 weeks were pooled.

The germline V gene has CDR1 LGHDT and CDR2 YNNKEL (reference sequence). The CDR3 length is 14 residues. The germline V and J ends were trimmed by 4 bases and 4 bases, with 11 bases remaining between them. The data were produced by immunoSEQ multiplex PCR, yet TCRdb's version contains in-frame clones alone and is incomplete. The data show around 89,000 clones, just over 90% seen once. A word on this clone: Antigen unknown.

Overall study results and limits: Possibly, clonal diversity was underestimated; donors were largely white British and included more females. Rises in breadth and depth of Spike-specific TCRs came after two AZD1222 doses. Only a handful of individuals given AZD1222 were seropositive at baseline.

Sequencing used peripheral blood, obtained on day 0 of AZD1222 vaccination. This chain connects TRBV3-1 (or the pseudogene TRBV3-2) to TRBJ1-3; D unclear. The receptor comes from an adult in good health. The CDR3 region has the DNA TGTGCCAGCAGCCCCCGGGAGACCGGAAACACCATATATTTT. Translated: CASSPRETGNTIYF.